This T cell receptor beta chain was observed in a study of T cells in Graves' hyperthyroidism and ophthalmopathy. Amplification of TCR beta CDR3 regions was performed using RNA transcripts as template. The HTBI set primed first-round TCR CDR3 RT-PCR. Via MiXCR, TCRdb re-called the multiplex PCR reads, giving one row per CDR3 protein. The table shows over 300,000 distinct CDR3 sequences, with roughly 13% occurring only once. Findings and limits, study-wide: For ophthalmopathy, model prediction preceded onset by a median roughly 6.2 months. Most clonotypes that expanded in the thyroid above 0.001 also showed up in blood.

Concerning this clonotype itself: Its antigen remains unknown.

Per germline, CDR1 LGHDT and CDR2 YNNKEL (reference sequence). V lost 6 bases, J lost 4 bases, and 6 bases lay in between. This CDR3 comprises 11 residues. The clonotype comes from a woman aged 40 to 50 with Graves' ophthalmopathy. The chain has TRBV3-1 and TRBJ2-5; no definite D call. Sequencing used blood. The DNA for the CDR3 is TGTGCCAGCAGGGCCGCAGAGACCCAGTACTTC. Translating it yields CASRAAETQYF.